The present T cell receptor beta chain was sequenced within a study of spatial heterogeneity in lung cancer. Study summary: There were, on average, more than nine raw-read appearances for each unique TCR and UMI combination.

The time point was: sample taken at primary tumor resection. Unsorted tumor, nontumor lung tissue or cryopreserved PBMC supplied the whole RNA. Untreated early-stage non-small cell lung cancer patients, 72 in total, were the donors. Every TCR cDNA molecule carried a tag that served as a unique molecular identifier. TCRdb processed the 5' RACE reads anew with MiXCR; each CDR3 protein has one entry. Of about 85,000 distinct CDR3 sequences listed, about 20% are singletons. Ten or more counts support this clonotype. The clonotype originates from a male donor with early-stage non-small cell lung cancer. This material consisted of PBMCs, taken at surgery.

CDR3 protein: CASHAGASSGANVLTF. CDR3 coding DNA: TGTGCCAGCCACGCAGGGGCGAGCTCTGGGGCCAACGTCCTGACTTTC. The chain combines TRBV6-5 with TRBJ2-6, with D tentatively TRBD1 (6 bases). Germline loops: CDR1 MNHEY, CDR2 SVGAGI. This CDR3 spans 16 amino acids. V lost 8 bases and J lost 0, with 14 bases in between.